This T cell receptor (beta chain) was identified during a study of blood T cell repertoires in COVID-19. At the level of the study: From the United States, Italy and Spain came samples of acute and convalescent COVID-19.

Repertoires were generated with immunoSEQ multiplex PCR, while TCRdb's copy carries only in-frame clones and drops some. Among about 320,000 clones listed, around 90% were seen once. CDR1 and CDR2 (germline): LNHDA, SQIVND (reference sequence). V was pared by 1 base and J by 1 base, with 13 bases between. The CDR3 is 16 residues long. Sample: peripheral blood. The chain carries TRBV19 and TRBJ2-5; a possible D gene is TRBD2 (6 bases). The clonotype comes from a man aged 18 to 35 who had recovered from COVID-19. CDR3 DNA: TGTGCCAGTAGTATAGGGCTCGGGGGAGGCCAAGAGACCCAGTACTTC. As protein: CASSIGLGGGQETQYF.